The TCR beta chain under discussion was sequenced for a study of blood T cell repertoires in COVID-19. About the research overall: Symptom resolution, clearance, or two negative PCRs marked the recovered donors of Cohort 3. In each case, the material was cDNA or gDNA derived from T cells, B-cell-depleted T cells, or PBMCs.

Participant-given clinical history determined each cohort assignment. In the source study's methods: Nucleated cell counts were estimated from reference gene primer amplification. TCRdb's copy holds only in-frame clones and misses some; the assay was immunoSEQ multiplex PCR. That table furnishes V, J and clone size, whereas the DNA furnished D and trimming. The table includes over 150,000 clones, 79% detected once. This clone was picked up one time. CDR3 length: 17 residues. V dropped 4 bases and J dropped 8; count of bases not matched to a gene: 14. The germline V gene has CDR1 ENHRY and CDR2 SYGVKD. The rearrangement joins TRBV10-3 to TRBJ1-6; 7 bases match TRBD1. The source material was PBMCs or T cells enriched from blood (not recorded which). This TCR was sampled from a woman in her seventies in a cohort exposed to, infected with or recovered from COVID-19 (not recorded which). The CDR3 loop reads CAISGAGGLTGHSPLHF. The CDR3 nucleotides read TGTGCCATCAGTGGGGCAGGGGGTCTCACAGGGCATTCACCCCTCCACTTT.